The source of this T cell receptor (beta chain) is a study of blood T cell repertoires in COVID-19. The table came from immunoSEQ multiplex PCR; TCRdb's copy has only in-frame clones and leaves some out. The data contain almost 300,000 clones, around 86% of them seen just once; the ten biggest clones take up 1.3%. The CDR3 contains 14 residues. V was clipped by 4 bases and J by 5 bases, with 14 bases between them. Germline values: CDR1 LGHDT, CDR2 YNNKEL (reference sequence). V and J are TRBV3-1 (or the pseudogene TRBV3-2) and TRBJ1-1; D might be TRBD1 (6 bases). Material for sequencing was peripheral blood. The source is a man in his 70s with acute or convalescent COVID-19. CDR3 residues: CASSRDTEATEAFF. The CDR3 nucleotides read TGTGCCAGCAGCCGGGACACGGAGGCGACTGAAGCTTTCTTT.